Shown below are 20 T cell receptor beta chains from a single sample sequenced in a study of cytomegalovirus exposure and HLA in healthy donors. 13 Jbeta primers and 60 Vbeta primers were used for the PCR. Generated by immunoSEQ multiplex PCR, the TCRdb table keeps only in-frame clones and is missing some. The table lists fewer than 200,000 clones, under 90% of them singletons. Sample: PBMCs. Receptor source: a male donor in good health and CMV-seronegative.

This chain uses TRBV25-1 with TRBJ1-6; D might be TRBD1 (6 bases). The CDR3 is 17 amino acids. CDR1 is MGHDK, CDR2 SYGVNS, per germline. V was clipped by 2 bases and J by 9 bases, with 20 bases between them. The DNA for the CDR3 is TGTGCCAGCAGTGAACCTGGGGGCTTAATTAATGGTTCACCCCTCCACTTT. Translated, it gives CASSEPGGLINGSPLHF.

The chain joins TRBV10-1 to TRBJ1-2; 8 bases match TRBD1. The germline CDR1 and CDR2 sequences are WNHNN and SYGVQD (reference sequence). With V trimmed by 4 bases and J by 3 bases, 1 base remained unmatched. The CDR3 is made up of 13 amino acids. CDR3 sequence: CASSVGQDYGYTF. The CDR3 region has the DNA TGCGCCAGCAGTGTGGGACAGGACTATGGCTACACCTTC.

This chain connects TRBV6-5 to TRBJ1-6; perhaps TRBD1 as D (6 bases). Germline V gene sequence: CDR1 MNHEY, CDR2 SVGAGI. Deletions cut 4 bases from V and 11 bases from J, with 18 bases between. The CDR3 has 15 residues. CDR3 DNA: TGTGCCAGCAGTTTCTCCGGGACAAGACAGGCACCCCTCCACTTT. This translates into CASSFSGTRQAPLHF.

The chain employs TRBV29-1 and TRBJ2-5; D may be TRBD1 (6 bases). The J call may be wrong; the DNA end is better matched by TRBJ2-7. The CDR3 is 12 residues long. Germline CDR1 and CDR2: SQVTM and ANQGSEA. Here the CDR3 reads CSVEQGRGEQYF. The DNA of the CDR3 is TGCAGCGTTGAACAGGGGCGCGGCGAGCAGTACTTC.

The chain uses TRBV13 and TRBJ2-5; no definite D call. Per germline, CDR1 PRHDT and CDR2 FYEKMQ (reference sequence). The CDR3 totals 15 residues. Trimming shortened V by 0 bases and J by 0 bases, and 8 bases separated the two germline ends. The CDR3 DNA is TGTGCCAGCAGCTTAGGCGGGTCAAACCAAGAGACCCAGTACTTC. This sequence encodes CASSLGGSNQETQYF.

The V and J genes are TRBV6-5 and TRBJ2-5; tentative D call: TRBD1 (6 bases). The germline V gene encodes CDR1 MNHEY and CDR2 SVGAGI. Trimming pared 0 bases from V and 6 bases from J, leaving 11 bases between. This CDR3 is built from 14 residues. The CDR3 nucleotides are TGTGCCAGCAGTTACTCACAGGGTGTGAAGACCCAGTACTTC. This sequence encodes CASSYSQGVKTQYF.

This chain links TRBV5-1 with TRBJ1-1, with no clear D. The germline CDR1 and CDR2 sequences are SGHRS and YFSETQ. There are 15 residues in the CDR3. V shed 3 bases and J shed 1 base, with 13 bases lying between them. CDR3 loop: CASSSFLRGNTEAFF. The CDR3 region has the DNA TGCGCCAGCAGCTCGTTTCTTAGAGGGAACACTGAAGCTTTCTTT. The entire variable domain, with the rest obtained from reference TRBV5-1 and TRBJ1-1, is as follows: KAGVTQTPRYLIKTRGQQVTLSCSPISGHRSVSWYQQTPGQGLQFLFEYFSETQRNKGNFPGRFSGRQFSNSRSEMNVSTLELGDSALYLCASSSFLRGNTEAFFGQGTRLTVV.

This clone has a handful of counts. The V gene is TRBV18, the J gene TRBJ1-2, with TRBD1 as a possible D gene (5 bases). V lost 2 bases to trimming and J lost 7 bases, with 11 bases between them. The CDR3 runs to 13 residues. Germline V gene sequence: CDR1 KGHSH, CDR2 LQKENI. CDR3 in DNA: TGTGCCAGCTCACCAACGGCCCAGGGTGGCTACACCTTC. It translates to CASSPTAQGGYTF. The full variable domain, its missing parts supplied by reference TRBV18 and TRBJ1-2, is NAGVMQNPRHLVRRRGQEARLRCSPMKGHSHVYWYRQLPEEGLKFMVYLQKENIIDESGMPKERFSAEFPKEGPSILRIQQVVRGDSAAYFCASSPTAQGGYTFGSGTRLTVV.

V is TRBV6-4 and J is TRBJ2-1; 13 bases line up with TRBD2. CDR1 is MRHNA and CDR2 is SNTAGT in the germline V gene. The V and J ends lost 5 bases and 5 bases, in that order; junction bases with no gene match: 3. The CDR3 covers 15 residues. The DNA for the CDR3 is TGTGCCAGCAGTCGCACTAGCGGGGGGGACAATGAGCAGTTCTTC. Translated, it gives CASSRTSGGDNEQFF.

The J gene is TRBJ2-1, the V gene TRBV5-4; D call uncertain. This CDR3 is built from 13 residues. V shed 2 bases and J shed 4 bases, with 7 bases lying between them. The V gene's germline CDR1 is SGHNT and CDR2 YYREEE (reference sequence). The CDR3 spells CASSLTAYNEQFF. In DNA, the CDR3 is TGTGCCAGCAGCTTAACTGCGTACAATGAGCAGTTCTTC.

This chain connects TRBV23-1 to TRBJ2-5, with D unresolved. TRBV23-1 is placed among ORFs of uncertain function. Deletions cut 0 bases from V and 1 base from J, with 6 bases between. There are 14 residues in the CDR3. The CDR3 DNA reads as TGCGCCAGCAGTCAATCATCCGGCCAAGAGACCCAGTACTTC. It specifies CASSQSSGQETQYF.

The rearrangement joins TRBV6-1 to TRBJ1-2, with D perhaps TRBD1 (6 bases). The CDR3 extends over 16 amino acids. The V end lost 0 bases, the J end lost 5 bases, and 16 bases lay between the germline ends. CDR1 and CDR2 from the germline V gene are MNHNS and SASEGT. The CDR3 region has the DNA TGTGCCAGCAGTGAAGCAGCTCTCACAGGGTCTTATGGCTACACCTTC. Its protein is CASSEAALTGSYGYTF.

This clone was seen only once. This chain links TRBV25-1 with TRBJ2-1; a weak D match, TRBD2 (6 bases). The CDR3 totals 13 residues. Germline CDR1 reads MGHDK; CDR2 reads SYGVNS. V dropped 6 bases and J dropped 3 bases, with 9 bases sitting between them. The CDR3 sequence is CASRDYIYNEQFF. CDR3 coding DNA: TGTGCCAGCAGGGACTACATCTACAATGAGCAGTTCTTC.

CDR3 nucleotides: TGTGCCAGCAGCTTGAGGTTCCCCTACAATGAGCAGTTCTTC. Protein product: CASSLRFPYNEQFF. The rearrangement joins TRBV7-9 to TRBJ2-1; no clear D gene. CDR1 and CDR2 from the germline V gene are SEHNR and FQNEAQ (reference sequence). The CDR3 contains 14 residues. Trimming cost V 3 bases and J 2 bases, with 8 bases left between them.

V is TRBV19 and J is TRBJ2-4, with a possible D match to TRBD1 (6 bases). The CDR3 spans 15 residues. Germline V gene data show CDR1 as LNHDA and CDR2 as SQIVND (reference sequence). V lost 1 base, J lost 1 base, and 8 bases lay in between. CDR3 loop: CASSIAGVAKNIQYF. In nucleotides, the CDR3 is TGTGCCAGTAGTATAGCAGGGGTGGCCAAAAACATTCAGTACTTC.

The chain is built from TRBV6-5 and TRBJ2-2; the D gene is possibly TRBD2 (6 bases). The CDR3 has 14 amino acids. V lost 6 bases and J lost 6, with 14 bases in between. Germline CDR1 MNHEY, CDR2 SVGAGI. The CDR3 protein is CASRNGGFAGELFF. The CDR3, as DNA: TGTGCCAGCAGAAACGGAGGGTTTGCCGGGGAGCTGTTTTTT.

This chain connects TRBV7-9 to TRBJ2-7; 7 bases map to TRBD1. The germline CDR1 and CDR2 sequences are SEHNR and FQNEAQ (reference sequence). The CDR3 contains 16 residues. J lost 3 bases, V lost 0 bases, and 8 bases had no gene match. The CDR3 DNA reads TGTGCCAGCAGCTTAGCCGCGACAGGGTTGGTCTACGAGCAGTACTTC. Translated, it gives CASSLAATGLVYEQYF. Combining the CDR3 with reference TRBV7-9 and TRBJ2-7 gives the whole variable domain DTGVSQNPRHKITKRGQNVTFRCDPISEHNRLYWYRQTLGQGPEFLTYFQNEAQLEKSRLLSDRFSAERPKGSFSTLEIQRTEQGDSAMYLCASSLAATGLVYEQYFGPGTRLTVT.

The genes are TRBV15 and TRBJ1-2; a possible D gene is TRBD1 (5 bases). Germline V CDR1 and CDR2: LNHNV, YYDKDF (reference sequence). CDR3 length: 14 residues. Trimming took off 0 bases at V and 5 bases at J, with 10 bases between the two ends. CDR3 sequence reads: CATSRDGAIYGYTF. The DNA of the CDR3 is TGTGCCACCAGCAGAGATGGGGCAATTTATGGCTACACCTTC.

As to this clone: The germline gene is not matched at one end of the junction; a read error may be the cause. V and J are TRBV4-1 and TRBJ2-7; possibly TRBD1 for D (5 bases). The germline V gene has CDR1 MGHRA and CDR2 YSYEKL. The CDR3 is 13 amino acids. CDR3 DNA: TGCGCCAGCAGCTCGCGTCCCTCCCCTCCGGACACCTTC. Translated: CASSSRPSPPDTF.

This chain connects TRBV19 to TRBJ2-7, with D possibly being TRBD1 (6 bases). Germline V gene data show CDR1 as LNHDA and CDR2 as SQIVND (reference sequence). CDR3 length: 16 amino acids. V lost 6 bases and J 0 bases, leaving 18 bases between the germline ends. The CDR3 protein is CASSPTRGASSYEQYF. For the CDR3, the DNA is TGTGCCAGTAGCCCGACCAGGGGCGCGAGCTCCTACGAGCAGTACTTC.